The T cell receptor beta chain under discussion was sequenced for a study of blood T cell repertoires in COVID-19. Overall study context: Samples of COVID-19 (acute and convalescent) were obtained from the United States, Italy and Spain. Sources were T cells, B-cell-depleted T cells, or PBMCs; the material itself was cDNA or gDNA.

The V gene's germline CDR1 is MDHEN and CDR2 SYDVKM. The CDR3 totals 17 residues. V shed 2 bases, J shed 3 bases, and the junction held 7 bases outside the gene matches. Sequenced by immunoSEQ multiplex PCR; TCRdb stores in-frame clones only, minus some. Seen here are some 200,000 clones, about nine tenths observed once, and the top ten hold 7.2%. The sequence came from a man between 25 and 39 years old in a cohort exposed to, infected with or recovered from COVID-19 (not recorded which). The material sequenced was PBMCs or T cells enriched from blood (not recorded which). The V gene is TRBV28, the J gene TRBJ2-1; TRBD2 agrees at 10 bases. The CDR3 protein is CASSLGASGSIYNEQFF. As DNA, the CDR3 is TGTGCCAGCAGTTTAGGGGCTAGCGGGAGTATCTACAATGAGCAGTTCTTC.